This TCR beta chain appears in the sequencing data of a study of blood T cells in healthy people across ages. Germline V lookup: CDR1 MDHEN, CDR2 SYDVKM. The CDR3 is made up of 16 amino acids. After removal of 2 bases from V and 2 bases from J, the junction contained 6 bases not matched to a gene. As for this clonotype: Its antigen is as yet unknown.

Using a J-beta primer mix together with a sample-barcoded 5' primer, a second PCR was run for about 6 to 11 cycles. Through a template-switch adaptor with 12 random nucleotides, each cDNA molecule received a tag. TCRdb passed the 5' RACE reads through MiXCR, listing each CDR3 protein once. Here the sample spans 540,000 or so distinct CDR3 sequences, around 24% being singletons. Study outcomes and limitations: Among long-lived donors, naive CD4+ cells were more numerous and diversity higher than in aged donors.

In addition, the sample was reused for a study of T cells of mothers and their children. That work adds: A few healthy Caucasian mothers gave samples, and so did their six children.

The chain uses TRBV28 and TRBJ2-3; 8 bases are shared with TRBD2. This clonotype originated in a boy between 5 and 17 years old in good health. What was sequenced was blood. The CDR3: CASSLLRGAVTDTQYF. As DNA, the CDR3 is TGTGCCAGCAGTTTACTGCGGGGGGCTGTCACAGATACGCAGTATTTT.